The 30 T cell receptor beta chains given below trace back to one sample, sequenced in a study of beta chain features in type 1 diabetes. All of the isolated RNA was reverse transcribed, so expressed TCRB transcripts were sequenced. Sequencing used immunoSEQ multiplex PCR; TCRdb keeps in-frame clones, though not all of them. Of fewer than 400,000 clones listed, 7% to 9% are singletons. Sequencing used central memory CD4+ T cells from blood. These receptors originate from a woman between 18 and 30 years old in good health.

This clone came up a few times. In the same sample, other DNA sequences code for this CDR3. The V and J genes are TRBV7-2 and TRBJ2-5, with D hard to call. Deletions cut 4 bases from V and 4 bases from J, with 4 bases between. Germline V gives CDR1 SGHTA, CDR2 FQGNSA. This CDR3 is 11 amino acids long. The CDR3 DNA reads as TGTGCCAGCAGCTCGGGAGAGACCCAGTACTTC. Its translation: CASSSGETQYF.

In this sample, this clone turned up a few times. The genes are TRBV7-2 and TRBJ1-1; TRBD1 agrees at 8 bases. Germline V lookup: CDR1 SGHTA, CDR2 FQGNSA. The V and J ends lost 3 bases and 0 bases, in that order; junction bases with no gene match: 9. This CDR3 spans 17 amino acids. The CDR3 protein is CASSFTMGQVMNTEAFF. CDR3 DNA sequence: TGTGCCAGCAGCTTTACAATGGGACAGGTCATGAACACTGAAGCTTTCTTT.

Ten or more counts support this clone. The chain combines TRBV2 with TRBJ1-1; D call uncertain. Per germline, CDR1 SNHLY and CDR2 FYNNEI. With 3 bases removed from V and 0 bases from J, the gap between germline ends came to 11 bases. The CDR3 totals 15 residues. CDR3 amino acids: CASSEQPQLNTEAFF. The CDR3 nucleotides are TGTGCCAGCAGTGAGCAACCGCAGTTGAACACTGAAGCTTTCTTT. Full variable domain (outside the CDR3, taken from reference TRBV2 and TRBJ1-1): EPEVTQTPSHQVTQMGQEVILRCVPISNHLYFYWYRQILGQKVEFLVSFYNNEISEKSEIFDDQFSVERPDGSNFTLKIRSTKLEDSAMYFCASSEQPQLNTEAFFGQGTRLTVV.

This chain joins TRBV5-1 and TRBJ1-2; maybe TRBD1 (5 bases). V lost 1 base and J 6 bases, leaving 16 bases between the germline ends. The CDR3 runs to 15 residues. The germline V gene encodes CDR1 SGHRS and CDR2 YFSETQ. The CDR3 loop reads CASSLSPTAQNGYTF. The CDR3 DNA is TGCGCCAGCAGCTTGTCTCCGACAGCCCAAAATGGCTACACCTTC.

A few counts support this clone. This sequence joins TRBV14 and TRBJ2-5, with TRBD2 matching 8 bases. The V gene end was trimmed by 0 bases and the J gene end by 4 bases; junction bases not matched to a gene: 7. Germline V gene data show CDR1 as SGHDN and CDR2 as FVKESK. CDR3 length equals 16 residues. CDR3 amino acids: CASSQDRGRKRETQYF. The CDR3 nucleotides are TGTGCCAGCAGCCAAGATCGCGGGAGGAAAAGAGAGACCCAGTACTTC.

This clone was picked up a small number of times. The chain carries TRBV2 and TRBJ1-2; unclear D gene. Per germline, CDR1 SNHLY and CDR2 FYNNEI. Trimming removed 3 bases from V and 7 bases from J, with 9 bases in between. The CDR3 is made up of 12 amino acids. The CDR3 DNA reads as TGTGCCAGCAGTGACCGGGTTACTGGCTACACCTTC. This sequence encodes CASSDRVTGYTF.

This clone has at least ten counts. The chain uses TRBV14 and TRBJ1-4; no clear D. This CDR3 is 15 amino acids long. Germline loops: CDR1 SGHDN, CDR2 FVKESK. Trimming took off 2 bases at V and 7 bases at J, with 14 bases between the two ends. The DNA of the CDR3 is TGTGCCAGCAGCCAACGAGGCAAGCACACTGAAAAACTGTTTTTT. It encodes CASSQRGKHTEKLFF.

This clone was recorded a few times. As DNA, the CDR3 is TGTGCCAGCAGCCAAGAGGTAGCGCCTTACAATGAGCAGTTCTTC. Residues: CASSQEVAPYNEQFF. V usage is TRBV25-1 and J usage is TRBJ2-1; weak D call: TRBD2 (5 bases). Germline CDR1 reads MGHDK; CDR2 reads SYGVNS. The CDR3 extends over 15 amino acids. Deletions cut 6 bases from V and 4 bases from J, with 16 bases between.

The sample holds a few counts of this clone. V usage is TRBV6-5 and J usage is TRBJ1-5; D is uncertain. The CDR3 loop spans 15 amino acids. Trimming took 0 bases from V and 6 from J, leaving 12 bases between them. Germline CDR1 and CDR2: MNHEY and SVGAGI. The CDR3 protein is CASSYSIAALQPQHF. The CDR3 region has the DNA TGTGCCAGCAGTTACTCGATAGCGGCACTTCAGCCCCAGCATTTT.

This clone was observed a handful of times. This sequence joins TRBV9 and TRBJ1-1, with no clear D. Trimming pared 0 bases from V and 3 bases from J, leaving 12 bases between. This CDR3 comprises 15 residues. Germline lookup yields CDR1 SGDLS and CDR2 YYNGEE. This CDR3 reads CASSVVGTRDTEAFF. CDR3 nucleotide sequence: TGTGCCAGCAGCGTAGTTGGCACAAGGGACACTGAAGCTTTCTTT.

The gene calls are TRBV2 and TRBJ2-1, with 7 bases that match TRBD2. The germline V gene has CDR1 SNHLY and CDR2 FYNNEI. J gave up 6 bases and V 7 bases, and 9 bases lay outside the gene matches. CDR3 length: 14 residues. The CDR3 loop reads CASIIRSGGNEQFF. The CDR3 DNA reads as TGTGCCAGCATCATTCGCTCGGGAGGCAATGAGCAGTTCTTC.

The chain employs TRBV7-9 and TRBJ1-1; D unclear. V dropped 8 bases and J dropped 1 base, with 14 bases sitting between them. The CDR3 spans 14 residues. Per germline, CDR1 SEHNR and CDR2 FQNEAQ (reference sequence). DNA for the CDR3: TGTGCCAGCGGATCACAGACCGGGAACACTGAAGCTTTCTTT. This gives the protein CASGSQTGNTEAFF. Full variable domain (missing parts from reference TRBV7-9 and TRBJ1-1): DTGVSQNPRHKITKRGQNVTFRCDPISEHNRLYWYRQTLGQGPEFLTYFQNEAQLEKSRLLSDRFSAERPKGSFSTLEIQRTEQGDSAMYLCASGSQTGNTEAFFGQGTRLTVV.

The chain carries TRBV7-9 and TRBJ1-4; TRBD1 aligns across 8 bases. Germline lookup yields CDR1 SEHNR and CDR2 FQNEAQ (reference sequence). The CDR3 extends over 15 amino acids. V gave up 5 bases and J gave up 2 bases; unmatched junction bases: 4. The CDR3 bases are TGTGCCAGCAGCACCCGGACAGGGACTAATGAAAAACTGTTTTTT. It specifies CASSTRTGTNEKLFF.

This clone was seen at least ten times. This rearrangement joins TRBV5-1 to TRBJ2-1; unclear D gene. V shed 4 bases and J shed 6 bases, with 11 bases lying between them. Per the germline V gene, CDR1 is SGHRS and CDR2 is YFSETQ. CDR3 length: 13 amino acids. The CDR3 reads CASSDTVRNEQFF. For the CDR3, the DNA is TGCGCCAGCAGCGATACCGTGCGCAATGAGCAGTTCTTC.

The V call is TRBV7-2, the J call TRBJ2-3; TRBD1 might be the D (5 bases). CDR1 and CDR2 (germline): SGHTA, FQGNSA. CDR3 size: 13 residues. V gave up 4 bases and J gave up 2 bases, with 7 bases separating them. CDR3 sequence reads: CASSSDNTDTQYF. The CDR3 nucleotides read TGTGCCAGCAGCTCGGACAACACAGATACGCAGTATTTT.

The gene calls are TRBV10-3 and TRBJ2-3, with D possibly TRBD2 on 5 matching bases. V lost 5 bases to trimming and J lost 2 bases, with 11 bases between them. Germline CDR1 ENHRY, CDR2 SYGVKD. The CDR3 loop spans 14 amino acids. The CDR3 here is CAISYNSDTDTQYF. In nucleotides, the CDR3 is TGTGCCATCAGTTACAATAGCGACACAGATACGCAGTATTTT.

This clone was observed many times. The gene calls are TRBV11-2 and TRBJ1-5; maybe TRBD1 (6 bases). The V gene lost 5 bases and the J gene lost 3 bases, with 8 bases spanning the gap. The CDR3 is 13 residues long. The germline V gene has CDR1 SGHAT and CDR2 FQNNGV. The CDR3 loop is CASSGGPNQPQHF. The CDR3 region has the DNA TGTGCCAGCAGCGGGGGGCCCAATCAGCCCCAGCATTTT. Variable domain in full (rest from reference TRBV11-2 and TRBJ1-5): EAGVAQSPRYKIIEKRQSVAFWCNPISGHATLYWYQQILGQGPKLLIQFQNNGVVDDSQLPKDRFSAERLKGVDSTLKIQPAKLEDSAVYLCASSGGPNQPQHFGDGTRLSIL.

The chain joins TRBV15 to TRBJ2-3; D is tentatively TRBD1 or TRBD2 (5 bases each). V was pared by 1 base and J by 3 bases, with 11 bases between. The CDR3 runs to 15 residues. Germline-derived CDR1 and CDR2 are LNHNV and YYDKDF (reference sequence). For the CDR3, the DNA is TGTGCCACCAGCAGAGGTGGGGGATATACAGATACGCAGTATTTT. Translated, it gives CATSRGGGYTDTQYF.

This clone was observed at least ten times. V and J are TRBV5-1 and TRBJ2-1; D unclear. The CDR3 is made up of 11 amino acids. Germline CDR1 is SGHRS and CDR2 is YFSETQ. V lost 4 bases to trimming and J lost 7 bases, with 6 bases between them. CDR3 protein: CASSTSNEQFF. The DNA for the CDR3 is TGCGCCAGCAGCACTTCTAATGAGCAGTTCTTC.

In its sample, this clone was seen a few times. V and J are TRBV6-6 and TRBJ2-7, with TRBD2 matching 8 bases. Germline CDR1 reads MNHNY; CDR2 reads SVGAGI (reference sequence). The length of the CDR3 is 14 residues. V dropped 8 bases and J dropped 6; count of bases not matched to a gene: 12. The CDR3 DNA reads TGTGCCAGCGTCCAGGGCGGGGGGCAAACCGAGCAGTACTTC. This codes for CASVQGGGQTEQYF.

The chain uses TRBV23-1 and TRBJ2-7; 7 nucleotides match TRBD1. TRBV23-1 is marked as an open reading frame, function uncertain. This CDR3 is 16 amino acids long. Losses at the gene ends were 2 bases for V and 2 bases for J; bases not matched to a gene: 9. CDR3 sequence: CASSQQTGLHTYEQYF. The CDR3, as DNA: TGCGCCAGCAGTCAACAGACAGGGTTACATACCTACGAGCAGTACTTC.

This chain connects TRBV7-9 to TRBJ2-1; tentative D call: TRBD2 (5 bases). Per the germline V gene, CDR1 is SEHNR and CDR2 is FQNEAQ (reference sequence). V was shortened by 6 bases and J by 4 bases, with 10 bases between the two germline ends. CDR3 length: 13 amino acids. CDR3 residues: CASRRALYNEQFF. Written as DNA, the CDR3 is TGTGCCAGCAGGAGGGCCCTTTACAATGAGCAGTTCTTC. Full variable domain (missing parts from reference TRBV7-9 and TRBJ2-1): DTGVSQNPRHKITKRGQNVTFRCDPISEHNRLYWYRQTLGQGPEFLTYFQNEAQLEKSRLLSDRFSAERPKGSFSTLEIQRTEQGDSAMYLCASRRALYNEQFFGPGTRLTVL.

The chain combines TRBV11-2 with TRBJ2-2; 7 bases line up with TRBD2. V trimming: 5 bases; J trimming: 7 bases; junction bases outside the gene matches: 4. CDR3 length: 13 amino acids. The germline V gene has CDR1 SGHAT and CDR2 FQNNGV. As DNA, the CDR3 is TGTGCCAGCAGCCCCAGGACTAGCGGGGAGCTGTTTTTT. Amino acids: CASSPRTSGELFF.

This clone was seen many times. This chain connects TRBV27 to TRBJ2-5; 7 bases map to TRBD1. Germline loops: CDR1 MNHEY, CDR2 SMNVEV (reference sequence). The CDR3 totals 14 residues. With 6 bases clipped from V and 2 bases from J, the junction kept 6 bases outside the gene matches. The chain's CDR3 is CASRTVGQQETQYF. Written as DNA, the CDR3 is TGTGCCAGCAGAACTGTGGGACAGCAAGAGACCCAGTACTTC.

This clone was recorded a few times. This sequence joins TRBV2 and TRBJ2-7; D is possibly TRBD2 (6 bases). V lost 7 bases to trimming and J lost 2 bases, with 12 bases between them. The CDR3 is 13 residues long. Germline V CDR1 and CDR2: SNHLY, FYNNEI. This chain's CDR3 is CASKGTDTYEQYF. The CDR3 DNA is TGTGCCAGCAAGGGGACTGACACCTACGAGCAGTACTTC.

V and J are TRBV7-9 and TRBJ2-1, with 11 nucleotides matching TRBD2. Germline loops: CDR1 SEHNR, CDR2 FQNEAQ (reference sequence). With V trimmed by 1 base and J by 7 bases, 12 bases remained unmatched. CDR3 size: 18 residues. DNA of the CDR3: TGTGCCAGCAGCTTAGTAACTAGCGGGAGAGAGATTGTTAATGAGCAGTTCTTC. This translates into CASSLVTSGREIVNEQFF.

This clone showed up just a few times. Germline and junction disagree at one end, which may indicate a read error. The genes are TRBV10-3 and TRBJ1-2; 8 nucleotides match TRBD1. CDR1 and CDR2 from the germline V gene are ENHRY and SYGVKD. This CDR3 spans 15 amino acids. For the CDR3, the DNA is TGTGCCAGCAGTTACTCGACAGGGGAGGTCTATGGCTACACCTTC. It codes for CASSYSTGEVYGYTF.

This clone has a handful of counts. This sequence joins TRBV6-1 and TRBJ2-3; D unclear. The germline V and J ends were trimmed by 0 bases and 4 bases, with 11 bases remaining between them. CDR3 length: 15 residues. Germline V gives CDR1 MNHNS, CDR2 SASEGT. CDR3 bases: TGTGCCAGCAGTGAAGCCCTGGATAGGGCAGATACGCAGTATTTT. This translates into CASSEALDRADTQYF.

The CDR3 protein is CASSQGDRGGAEQFF. In DNA form, the CDR3 reads TGCGCCAGCAGCCAAGGGGACAGGGGAGGGGCCGAGCAGTTCTTC. V gene TRBV4-1 combines with J gene TRBJ2-1; 10 bases align to TRBD1. Germline loops: CDR1 MGHRA, CDR2 YSYEKL. The CDR3 has 15 amino acids. V lost 1 base to trimming and J lost 10 bases; unmatched junction nucleotides: 7.

This clone was seen a handful of times. The V gene is TRBV7-9, the J gene TRBJ1-1, with TRBD1 as a possible D gene (6 bases). Germline lookup yields CDR1 SEHNR and CDR2 FQNEAQ (reference sequence). V lost 0 bases to trimming and J lost 10 bases, with 15 bases between them. CDR3 length equals 14 residues. In DNA form, the CDR3 reads TGTGCCAGCAGCTTAGCTGTGGGGGCGCCGCGAGCTTTCTTT. Encoded protein: CASSLAVGAPRAFF.